This T cell receptor beta chain originates from a study of regulatory T cells in long-lasting Graves disease. About the research overall: Over 5 years on antithyroid drugs plus positive TSH receptor antibodies marked Graves' disease as persistent.

Through Arm-PCR of CDR3 regions and iRepertoire HTBI primers, TCR beta libraries were built. TCRdb re-derived calls from the multiplex PCR reads in MiXCR, one entry per CDR3 protein. The repertoire holds hundreds of thousands of distinct CDR3 sequences, roughly 21% seen once, with about 6.6% in the top ten. Time point defined: persistent/refractory GD, antithyroid drugs over 5 years with positive TRAb. Isolated PBMC RNA provided the starting material for the TCR library. The patients were enrolled through endocrinology in Xi'an, China. Findings and limits, study-wide: TRBV28, TRBJ1-2 and TRBJ2-5 emerged as the favored segments in persistent disease.

From germline, CDR1 is GTSNPN and CDR2 SVGIG (reference sequence). This CDR3 region has 19 residues. V was cut by 2 bases and J by 8 bases, with 33 bases left in between. In regard to this clonotype: The target antigen is unknown.

This rearrangement joins TRBV30 to TRBJ1-2, with a weak D call TRBD1 (6 bases). This material consisted of peripheral blood mononuclear cells (PBMCs), taken when the disease was refractory, from a patient treated with antithyroid drugs. The receptor was derived from a female donor with Graves disease. This CDR3 is CAWSPRLGGALGFLGGYTF. The CDR3 nucleotides are TGTGCCTGGAGTCCTCGGCTCGGGGGGGCGCTGGGCTTTCTTGGAGGCTACACCTTC.